The sequence of this T cell receptor (beta chain) was determined in a study of shared clonotypes between healthy human individuals. About the research overall: Donor ages ranged 18 to 49 years: two women, a few men. Per donor, three plates held CD4 naive cells, three held CD4 memory, two held CD8 naive and one held CD8 memory.

Only in-frame clones appear in the TCRdb table, and some are missing; sequencing was by immunoSEQ multiplex PCR. This table has about 530,000 clones, less than 96% appearing once. A note on this clone: The antigen is undetermined.

Regarding the study as a whole: Few donors restricted represented genetic and exposure-history diversity. Sorted-subset sequencing was shown by rarefaction to be incomplete despite large depth.

The sample consisted of naive CD4+ T cells sorted from blood. Subset: CD45RA+ positively selected. This receptor was obtained from a woman younger than 45 in good health.

CDR3 region: CASGRGRDYISYEQYF. CDR3 DNA: TGCGCCAGCGGCAGAGGACGGGACTACATCTCCTACGAGCAGTACTTC. V usage is TRBV5-1 and J usage is TRBJ2-7; 7 positions match TRBD2. After removal of 7 bases from V and 0 bases from J, the junction contained 13 bases not matched to a gene. Germline V lookup: CDR1 SGHRS, CDR2 YFSETQ. This CDR3 contains 16 residues.